A single sample is the source of the 15 T cell receptor beta chains below, sequenced in a study of blood T cell repertoires in COVID-19. Profiling relied on immunoSEQ multiplex PCR, and the TCRdb table lists in-frame clones only, not all of them. The table includes fewer than 65,000 clones, approximately 88% detected once. The sequencing sample was made of peripheral blood. The receptors originated from a man aged 30 to 45 with COVID-19, enrolled during active disease.

This rearrangement joins TRBV3-1 (or the pseudogene TRBV3-2) to TRBJ2-7; TRBD2 agrees at 7 bases. Trimming cost V 4 bases and J 2 bases; bases outside gene matches: 8. In germline, CDR1 is LGHDT, CDR2 YNNKEL (reference sequence). The length of the CDR3 is 15 residues. This chain's CDR3 is CASSPRLAHPYEQYF. The CDR3 DNA reads as TGTGCCAGCAGCCCCCGACTAGCCCACCCCTACGAGCAGTACTTC.

This chain connects TRBV19 to TRBJ1-4, with D possibly being TRBD1 (5 bases). The CDR3 is 14 amino acids. V lost 6 bases, J lost 0 bases, and 8 bases lay in between. In germline, CDR1 is LNHDA, CDR2 SQIVND (reference sequence). CDR3 nucleotides: TGTGCCAGTAGACGGGGGACAACTAATGAAAAACTGTTTTTT. Translated, it gives CASRRGTTNEKLFF.

The CDR3 here is CASSLSDRGGYTF. The CDR3 DNA follows: TGTGCCAGCAGTTTATCGGACAGGGGCGGCTACACCTTC. J is TRBJ1-2 and V is TRBV28, with TRBD1 matching 9 bases. V gave up 1 base and J gave up 8 bases; unmatched junction bases: 2. Germline CDR1 MDHEN, CDR2 SYDVKM. The CDR3 is 13 amino acids.

The rearrangement links TRBV25-1 to TRBJ2-7, with 7 bases fitting TRBD1. The CDR3 is 16 residues long. Germline V CDR1 and CDR2: MGHDK, SYGVNS. Trimming took 3 bases from V and 1 from J; bases not matched to a gene: 9. CDR3 sequence (DNA): TGTGCCAGCAGTGATTCCGGACAGGAAGAGTCCTACGAGCAGTACTTC. Its translation is CASSDSGQEESYEQYF.

For the CDR3, the DNA is TGTGCCAGCAGTTTATTAGTCGGGGAGACCCAGTACTTC. Translating gives CASSLLVGETQYF. The chain is built from TRBV27 and TRBJ2-5; no firm D call. Trimming removed 1 base from V and 5 bases from J, with 8 bases in between. Germline-derived CDR1 and CDR2 are MNHEY and SMNVEV (reference sequence). The CDR3 is 13 residues long.

The J gene is TRBJ2-1, the V gene TRBV5-1; 9 positions agree with TRBD2. Trimming at V came to 0 bases and at J to 4 bases, leaving 8 bases not matched to a gene. The germline gives CDR1 SGHRS, CDR2 YFSETQ. This CDR3 contains 17 residues. The CDR3 protein is CASSLDGGRAVYNEQFF. CDR3 DNA sequence: TGCGCCAGCAGCTTGGACGGCGGGAGGGCCGTGTACAATGAGCAGTTCTTC.

The chain has TRBV18 and TRBJ1-6; 8 positions match TRBD1. The CDR3 contains 15 residues. The germline V gene encodes CDR1 KGHSH and CDR2 LQKENI. V lost 6 bases and J lost 7; bases outside the gene matches: 8. This CDR3 reads CASSQETGVNSPLHF. The CDR3 region has the DNA TGTGCCAGCTCTCAAGAGACAGGGGTCAATTCACCCCTCCACTTT.

CDR3 DNA sequence: TGCAGCGCGACTCCGGGACAGCTAACTACAGATACGCAGTATTTT. Its protein is CSATPGQLTTDTQYF. V usage is TRBV29-1 and J usage is TRBJ2-3; 7 nucleotides align to TRBD1. The junction had 13 bases not matched to a gene; V was cut back by 7 bases and J by 3 bases. The CDR3 has 15 amino acids. Per the germline V gene, CDR1 is SQVTM and CDR2 is ANQGSEA.

The chain couples TRBV6-2 or TRBV6-3 to TRBJ2-4, with 10 bases fitting TRBD2. CDR1 is MNHEY, CDR2 SVGEGT, per germline. The trim removed 4 bases at V and 4 bases at J, leaving 4 bases unmatched. This CDR3 has 15 residues. The CDR3 bases are TGTGCCAGCAGTTCGCCGGGACTAGCGAAAAACATTCAGTACTTC. Translated, it gives CASSSPGLAKNIQYF.

This chain joins TRBV5-4 and TRBJ2-7; TRBD1 matches at 9 bases. V lost 4 bases and J lost 4; bases outside the gene matches: 9. The CDR3 has 15 residues. CDR1 and CDR2 (germline): SGHNT, YYREEE (reference sequence). The CDR3 loop reads CASSPPGQGPYEQYF. The CDR3, as DNA: TGTGCCAGCAGCCCGCCGGGACAGGGTCCATACGAGCAGTACTTC.

The rearrangement joins TRBV28 to TRBJ2-1; no firm D call. Germline V gives CDR1 MDHEN, CDR2 SYDVKM. Between the trimmed V and J ends, which lost 9 bases and 0 bases, there was a span of 21 bases. The CDR3 sequence is 17 residues long. In DNA form, the CDR3 reads TGTGCCAGTTTCTATCGCGAATTGACATCCTCCTACAATGAGCAGTTCTTC. This codes for CASFYRELTSSYNEQFF.

V usage is TRBV19 and J usage is TRBJ2-5, with D unresolved. This CDR3 contains 17 residues. Germline loops: CDR1 LNHDA, CDR2 SQIVND (reference sequence). V was shortened by 1 base and J by 5 bases, with 20 bases between the two germline ends. The CDR3 reads CASSIVSFAVESETQYF. CDR3 DNA: TGTGCCAGTAGTATAGTAAGTTTCGCGGTGGAGAGTGAGACCCAGTACTTC.

The rearrangement joins TRBV6-2 or TRBV6-3 to TRBJ2-6, with TRBD1 identical over 9 bases. Trimming at V came to 7 bases and at J to 2 bases, leaving 12 bases not matched to a gene. Germline CDR1 is MNHEY and CDR2 is SVGEGT. This CDR3 spans 18 amino acids. The chain's CDR3 is CASIPRDRASAGANVLTF. The CDR3 DNA sequence: TGTGCCAGCATCCCCCGGGACAGGGCGAGCGCTGGGGCCAACGTCCTGACTTTC.

The genes are TRBV9 and TRBJ2-1; D unresolved. Germline V gives CDR1 SGDLS, CDR2 YYNGEE. The length of the CDR3 is 13 residues. V shed 1 base and J shed 5 bases, with 7 bases lying between them. CDR3 loop: CASSVPGHNEQFF. The CDR3 DNA sequence: TGTGCCAGCAGCGTACCAGGTCACAATGAGCAGTTCTTC. The variable domain in full, completed from reference TRBV9 and TRBJ2-1, reads DSGVTQTPKHLITATGQRVTLRCSPRSGDLSVYWYQQSLDQGLQFLIQYYNGEERAKGNILERFSAQQFPDLHSELNLSSLELGDSALYFCASSVPGHNEQFFGPGTRLTVL.

This rearrangement joins TRBV2 to TRBJ1-2; D not resolved. CDR1 is SNHLY, CDR2 FYNNEI, per germline. Trimming shortened V by 3 bases and J by 4 bases, and 15 bases separated the two germline ends. The CDR3 has 15 amino acids. DNA of the CDR3: TGTGCCAGCAGTGATAATGGAGTAGGAGGCTATGGCTACACCTTC. Protein product: CASSDNGVGGYGYTF.